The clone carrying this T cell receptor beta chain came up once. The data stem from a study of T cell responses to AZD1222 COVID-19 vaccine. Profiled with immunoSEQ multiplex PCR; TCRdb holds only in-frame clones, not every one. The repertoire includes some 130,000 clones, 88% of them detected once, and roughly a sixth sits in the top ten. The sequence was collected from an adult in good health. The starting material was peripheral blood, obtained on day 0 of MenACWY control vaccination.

CDR3 sequence: CASSLLGRAYEQYF. CDR3 sequence (DNA): TGTGCCAGCAGCTTATTGGGCAGGGCCTACGAGCAGTACTTC. V and J are TRBV7-9 and TRBJ2-7, with D possibly being TRBD1 (5 bases). Between the trimmed V and J ends, which lost 2 bases and 2 bases, there was a span of 10 bases. Per germline, CDR1 SEHNR and CDR2 FQNEAQ (reference sequence). CDR3 length equals 14 residues.